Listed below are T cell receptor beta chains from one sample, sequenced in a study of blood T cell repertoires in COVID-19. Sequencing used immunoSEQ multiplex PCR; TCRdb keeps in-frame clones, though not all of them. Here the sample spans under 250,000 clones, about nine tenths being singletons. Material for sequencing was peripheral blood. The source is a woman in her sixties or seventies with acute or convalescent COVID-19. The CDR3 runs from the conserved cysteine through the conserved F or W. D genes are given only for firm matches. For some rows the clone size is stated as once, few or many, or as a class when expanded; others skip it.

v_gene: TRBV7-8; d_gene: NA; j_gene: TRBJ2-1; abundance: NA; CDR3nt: TGTGCCAGCAGTAATAGGAGGCAGTACAATGAGCAGTTCTTC; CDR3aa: CASSNRRQYNEQFF
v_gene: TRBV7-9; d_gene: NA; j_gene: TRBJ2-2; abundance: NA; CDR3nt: TGTGCCAGCAGGACAGGATTTAGGAACACCGGGGAGCTGTTTTTT; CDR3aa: CASRTGFRNTGELFF
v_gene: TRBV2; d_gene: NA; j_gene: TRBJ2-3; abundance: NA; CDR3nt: TGTGCCAGCAGTGACGAACGGGTCCGCACAGATACGCAGTATTTT; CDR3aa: CASSDERVRTDTQYF
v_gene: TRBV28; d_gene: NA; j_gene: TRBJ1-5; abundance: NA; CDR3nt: TGTGTCAACCCGAACCCAGGGTCTCCAGACAGCAATCAGCCCCAGCATTTT; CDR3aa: CVNPNPGSPDSNQPQHF
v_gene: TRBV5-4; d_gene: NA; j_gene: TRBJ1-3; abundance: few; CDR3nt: TGTGCCAGCAGCTGGGGGCCCCCGGGTGGAAACACCATATATTTT; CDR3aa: CASSWGPPGGNTIYF
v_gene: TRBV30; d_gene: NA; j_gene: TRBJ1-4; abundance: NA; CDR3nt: TGTGCCTGGGGAGACAGCCCCAATGAAAAACTGTTTTTT; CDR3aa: CAWGDSPNEKLFF
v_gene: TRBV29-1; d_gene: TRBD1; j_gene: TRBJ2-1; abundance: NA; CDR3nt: TGCAGCGTTGGAATCACCGGGACAGGGGCATACAATGAGCAGTTCTTC; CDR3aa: CSVGITGTGAYNEQFF
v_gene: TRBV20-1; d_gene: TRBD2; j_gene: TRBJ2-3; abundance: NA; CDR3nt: TGCAGTGCTAGTTTACGGGAGGGCCAAGATACGCAGTATTTT; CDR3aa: CSASLREGQDTQYF
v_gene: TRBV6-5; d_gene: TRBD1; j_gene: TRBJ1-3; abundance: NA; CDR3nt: TGTGCCAGCAGCCCACAGGGGAGCGGAAACACCATATATTTT; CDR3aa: CASSPQGSGNTIYF
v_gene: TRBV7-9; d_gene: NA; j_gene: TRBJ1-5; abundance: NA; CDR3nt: TGTGCCAGCAGCTTATATGGACAAAATCAGCCCCAGCATTTT; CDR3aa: CASSLYGQNQPQHF
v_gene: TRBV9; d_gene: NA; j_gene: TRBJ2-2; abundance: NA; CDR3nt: TGTGCCAGCAGCGTAGAGGGGTCCCTCCTAGGGGCCGGGGAGCTGTTTTTT; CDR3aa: CASSVEGSLLGAGELFF
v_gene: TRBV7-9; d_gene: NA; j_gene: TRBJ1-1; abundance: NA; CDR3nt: TGTGCCAGCAGCTTAATTCCGACCGAGCGGAACACTGAAGCTTTCTTT; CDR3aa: CASSLIPTERNTEAFF
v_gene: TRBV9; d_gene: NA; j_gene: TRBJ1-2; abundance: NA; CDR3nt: TGTGCCAGCAGCGCGATTACGAAAGACGGAGTGGGCTACACCTTC; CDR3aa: CASSAITKDGVGYTF
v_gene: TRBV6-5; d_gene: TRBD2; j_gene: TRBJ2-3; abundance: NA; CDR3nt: TGTGCCAGCAGTAGAGAACTAGCGGTTCAAGATACGCAGTATTTT; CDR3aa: CASSRELAVQDTQYF
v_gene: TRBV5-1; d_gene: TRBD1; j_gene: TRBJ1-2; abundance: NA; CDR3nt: TGCGCCAGCAGCTTTACGCCGGGACAGGGGGCCGGCGGCTACACCTTC; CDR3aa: CASSFTPGQGAGGYTF
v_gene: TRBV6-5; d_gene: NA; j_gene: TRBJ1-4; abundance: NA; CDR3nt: TGTGCCAGCAGTAGGCAGGGAACCGGTGAAAAACTGTTTTTT; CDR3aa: CASSRQGTGEKLFF
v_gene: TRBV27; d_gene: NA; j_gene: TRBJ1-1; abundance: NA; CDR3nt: TGTGCCAGCACTCACCCGGGGAGGAACACTGAAGCTTTCTTT; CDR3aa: CASTHPGRNTEAFF
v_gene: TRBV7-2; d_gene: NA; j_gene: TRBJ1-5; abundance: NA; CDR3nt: TGTGCCAGCAGCTTATATCGGAGCAATCAGCCCCAGCATTTT; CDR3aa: CASSLYRSNQPQHF
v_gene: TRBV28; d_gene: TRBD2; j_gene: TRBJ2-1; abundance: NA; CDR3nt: TGTGCCAGCAGGGCTAGCGGGAGGGCATTTTCCTACAATGAGCAGTTCTTC; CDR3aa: CASRASGRAFSYNEQFF
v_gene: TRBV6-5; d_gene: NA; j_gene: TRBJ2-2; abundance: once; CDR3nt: TGTGCCAGCAGCCCGGGGGAGCGGGTCGGGGAGCTGTTTTTT; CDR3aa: CASSPGERVGELFF
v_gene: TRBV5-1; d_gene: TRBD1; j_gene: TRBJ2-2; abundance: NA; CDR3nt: TGCGCCAGCAGCTTACGGAGACAGGGGGCTACCGGGGAGCTGTTTTTT; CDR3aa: CASSLRRQGATGELFF
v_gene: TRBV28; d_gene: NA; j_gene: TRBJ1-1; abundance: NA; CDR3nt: TGTGCCAGCAGTTTACCCCCGACAGTAAACACTGAAGCTTTCTTT; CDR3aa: CASSLPPTVNTEAFF
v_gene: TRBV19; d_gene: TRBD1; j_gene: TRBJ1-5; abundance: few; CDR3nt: TGTGCCAGTAGTATCACAGGGGGTAGTCGACAGCCCCAGCATTTT; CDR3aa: CASSITGGSRQPQHF
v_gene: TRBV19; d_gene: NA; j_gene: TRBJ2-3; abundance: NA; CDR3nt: TGTGCCAGTAGTTACGACCCGGGTACAGATACGCAGTATTTT; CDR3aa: CASSYDPGTDTQYF
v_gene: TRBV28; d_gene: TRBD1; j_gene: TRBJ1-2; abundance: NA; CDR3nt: TGTGCCAGCAGACTCGGGACAGGGGATCTCTCTCGCGGCTACACCTTC; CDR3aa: CASRLGTGDLSRGYTF
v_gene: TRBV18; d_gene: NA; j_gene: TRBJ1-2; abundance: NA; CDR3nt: TGTGCCAGCTCACCCTCCGGGACTGGTTATGGCTACACCTTC; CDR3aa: CASSPSGTGYGYTF
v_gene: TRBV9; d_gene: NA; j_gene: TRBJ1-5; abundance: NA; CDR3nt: TGTGCCAGCAGCGCCGGGACATTCAATCAGCCCCAGCATTTT; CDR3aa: CASSAGTFNQPQHF
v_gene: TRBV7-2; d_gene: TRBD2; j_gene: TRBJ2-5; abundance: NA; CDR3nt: TGTGCCAGCAGCTTAGGGGCCGGATCGGGGAGGGCCCAGTACTTC; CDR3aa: CASSLGAGSGRAQYF
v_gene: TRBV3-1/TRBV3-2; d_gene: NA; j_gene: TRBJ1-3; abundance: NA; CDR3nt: TGTGCCAGCAGCCAAGTTCCAGGGGCCCGCTCTGGAAACACCATATATTTT; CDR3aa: CASSQVPGARSGNTIYF
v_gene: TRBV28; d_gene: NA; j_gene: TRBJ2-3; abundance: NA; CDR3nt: TGTGCCAGCAGTCCGCCTTCAGGAGATACGCAGTATTTT; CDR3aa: CASSPPSGDTQYF
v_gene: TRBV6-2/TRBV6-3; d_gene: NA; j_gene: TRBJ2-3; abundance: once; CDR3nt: TGTGCCAGCAGTTCGGGACTCTACACAGATACGCAGTATTTT; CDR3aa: CASSSGLYTDTQYF
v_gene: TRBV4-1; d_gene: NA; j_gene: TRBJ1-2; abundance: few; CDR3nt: TGCGCCAGCAGCCAAGACAGGGGTCTAGGCTACACCTTC; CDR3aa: CASSQDRGLGYTF
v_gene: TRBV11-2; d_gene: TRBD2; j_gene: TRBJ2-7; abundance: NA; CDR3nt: TGTGCCAGCAGTCCCGCACTAGCGGGACGCTACGAGCAGTACTTC; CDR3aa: CASSPALAGRYEQYF
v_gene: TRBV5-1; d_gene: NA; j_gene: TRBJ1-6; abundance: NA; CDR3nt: TGCGCCAGCAGCTTGGCGGGTCGAGATAAGTCACCCCTCCACTTT; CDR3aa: CASSLAGRDKSPLHF
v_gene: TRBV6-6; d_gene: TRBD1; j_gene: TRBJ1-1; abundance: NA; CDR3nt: TGTGCCAGCAGTCGGGGGACAGGGGGTACTGAAGCTTTCTTT; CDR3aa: CASSRGTGGTEAFF
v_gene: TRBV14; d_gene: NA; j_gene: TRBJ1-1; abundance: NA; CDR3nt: TGTGCCAGCAGCGTAGGGGGTAACACTGAAGCTTTCTTT; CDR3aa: CASSVGGNTEAFF
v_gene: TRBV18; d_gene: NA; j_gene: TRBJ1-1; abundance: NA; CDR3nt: TGTGCCAGCTCACCACAGGGGCGGAAGACTGAAGCTTTCTTT; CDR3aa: CASSPQGRKTEAFF
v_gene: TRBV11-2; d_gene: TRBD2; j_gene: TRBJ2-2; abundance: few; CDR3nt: TGTGCCAGCAGCTGGGGACTAGCAGAACTCACCGGGGAGCTGTTTTTT; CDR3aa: CASSWGLAELTGELFF
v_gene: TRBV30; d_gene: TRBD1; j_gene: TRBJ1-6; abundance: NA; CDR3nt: TGTGCCTGGGGGTTTCAGGGGGCGCTAAATTCACCCCTCCACTTT; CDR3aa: CAWGFQGALNSPLHF
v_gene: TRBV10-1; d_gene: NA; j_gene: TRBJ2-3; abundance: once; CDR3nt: TGCGCCACTAGACTAAGAAGCACAGATACGCAGTATTTT; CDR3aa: CATRLRSTDTQYF
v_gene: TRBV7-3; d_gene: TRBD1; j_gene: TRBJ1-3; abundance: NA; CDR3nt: TGTGCCAGCAGCCCAAGACAGGGTCCAGGAAACACCATATATTTT; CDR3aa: CASSPRQGPGNTIYF
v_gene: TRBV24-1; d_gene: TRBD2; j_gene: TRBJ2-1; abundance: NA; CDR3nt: TGTGCCACCAGTGACCATAGCGGGACTTACAATGAGCAGTTCTTC; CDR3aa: CATSDHSGTYNEQFF
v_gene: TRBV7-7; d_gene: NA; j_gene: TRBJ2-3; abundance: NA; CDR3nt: TGTGCTAGCAGCTTAGTGGGAGGAAGAACAGATACGCAGTATTTT; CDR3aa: CASSLVGGRTDTQYF
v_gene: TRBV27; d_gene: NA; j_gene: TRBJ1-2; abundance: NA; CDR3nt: TGTGCCAGCAGTTTGGGGGGGCCCCTCTATGGCTACACCTTC; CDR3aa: CASSLGGPLYGYTF
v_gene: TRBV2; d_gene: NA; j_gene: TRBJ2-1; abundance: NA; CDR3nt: TGTGCCAGCAGTGACGGGCCAGGGGTTGAGAGTTGGCTGAACAATGAGCAGTTCTTC; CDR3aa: CASSDGPGVESWLNNEQFF
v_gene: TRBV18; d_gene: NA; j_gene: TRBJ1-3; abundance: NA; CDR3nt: TGTGCCAGCTCACCATTCTGGACACCGAACTCTGGAAACACCATATATTTT; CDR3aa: CASSPFWTPNSGNTIYF
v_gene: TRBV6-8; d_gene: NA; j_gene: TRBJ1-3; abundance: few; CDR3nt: TGTGCCAGCAAATACAGGTACCTCTCTGGAAACACCATATATTTT; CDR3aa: CASKYRYLSGNTIYF
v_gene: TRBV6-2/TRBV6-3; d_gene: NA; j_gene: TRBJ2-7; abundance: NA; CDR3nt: TGTGCCAGCAGTTACCGGGATCGTGGCAGGGGGGCCGAGCAGTACTTC; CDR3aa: CASSYRDRGRGAEQYF